This passage covers 20 T cell receptor beta chains from one sample sequenced in a study of blood T cell repertoires in COVID-19. The assay was immunoSEQ multiplex PCR, and TCRdb's table has in-frame clones only and misses some. The sample has around 170,000 clones; about 86% are singletons. Material for sequencing was peripheral blood. The receptors shown here come from a woman in her 70s with acute or convalescent COVID-19.

The V and J genes are TRBV10-3 and TRBJ1-2; D call uncertain. V gave up 2 bases and J gave up 6 bases, with 7 bases separating them. Per germline, CDR1 ENHRY and CDR2 SYGVKD. This CDR3 contains 12 residues. CDR3 amino acids: CAISEGGNGYTF. Here the CDR3 DNA reads TGTGCCATCAGTGAGGGAGGGAATGGCTACACCTTC.

This sequence joins TRBV9 and TRBJ1-2; D is possibly TRBD1 (6 bases). CDR1 and CDR2 from the germline V gene are SGDLS and YYNGEE. Trimming took off 3 bases at V and 6 bases at J, with 21 bases between the two ends. This CDR3 has 16 residues. CDR3 nucleotide sequence: TGTGCCAGCAGCGCTCGTAGTAGGGACACCTCTGATGGCTACACCTTC. The encoded protein is CASSARSRDTSDGYTF. Full variable domain (remainder filled in from reference TRBV9 and TRBJ1-2): DSGVTQTPKHLITATGQRVTLRCSPRSGDLSVYWYQQSLDQGLQFLIQYYNGEERAKGNILERFSAQQFPDLHSELNLSSLELGDSALYFCASSARSRDTSDGYTFGSGTRLTVV.

The CDR3: CASSIDRELNYGYTF. Written as DNA, the CDR3 is TGTGCCAGTAGTATTGACCGGGAACTTAACTATGGCTACACCTTC. This sequence joins TRBV19 and TRBJ1-2; D gene unclear. Trimming stripped 3 bases from V and 1 base from J, with 12 bases between. This CDR3 spans 15 amino acids. Germline V gene lookup returns CDR1 LNHDA and CDR2 SQIVND (reference sequence).

The chain couples TRBV7-2 to TRBJ1-3; D is unclear. The germline CDR1 and CDR2 sequences are SGHTA and FQGNSA. The CDR3 runs to 15 residues. Trimming took off 3 bases at V and 2 bases at J, with 11 bases between the two ends. The CDR3 region has the DNA TGTGCCAGCAGCTTGACCAGCAGGACTGGAAACACCATATATTTT. This sequence encodes CASSLTSRTGNTIYF.

This clone came up once. The V call is TRBV15, the J call TRBJ2-3; 8 bases fit TRBD1. CDR3 length: 14 residues. With 7 bases clipped from V and 6 bases from J, the junction kept 9 bases outside the gene matches. The V gene's germline CDR1 is LNHNV and CDR2 YYDKDF (reference sequence). CDR3 protein: CATTRGTGSDTQYF. The CDR3 coding sequence is TGTGCCACCACTCGGGGGACAGGCTCGGATACGCAGTATTTT.

V is TRBV4-2 and J is TRBJ1-6, with D hard to call. The CDR3 loop spans 16 amino acids. V lost 0 bases and J lost 1, with 7 bases in between. CDR1 and CDR2 (germline): LGHNA, YNFKEQ. CDR3 coding DNA: TGTGCCAGCAGCCAAGAGCCCGAGTCCTATAATTCACCCCTCCACTTT. Translating gives CASSQEPESYNSPLHF.

The chain carries TRBV19 and TRBJ1-5; possibly TRBD1 for D (6 bases). Trimming cost V 5 bases and J 1 base, with 12 bases left between them. This CDR3 is 15 amino acids long. CDR1 and CDR2 from the germline V gene are LNHDA and SQIVND (reference sequence). In DNA form, the CDR3 reads TGTGCCAGTAGTGCGGAACAGGGAAGCAATCAGCCCCAGCATTTT. Residues: CASSAEQGSNQPQHF.

This rearrangement joins TRBV4-3 to TRBJ2-3; TRBD1 agrees at 8 bases. The CDR3 covers 15 residues. V lost 2 bases, J lost 6 bases, and 7 bases stayed unmatched. The germline CDR1 and CDR2 sequences are LGHNA and YSLEER. The CDR3 loop reads CASSQRTGGLDTQYF. The CDR3 DNA follows: TGCGCCAGCAGCCAACGAACAGGGGGTCTGGATACGCAGTATTTT.

Details on this clone: One end of the junction does not line up with germline, which may come from a read error. The chain employs TRBV24-1 and TRBJ2-3; 9 bases map to TRBD2. Germline V gene lookup returns CDR1 KGHDR and CDR2 SFDVKD. This CDR3 is built from 14 residues. The CDR3 sequence: CASSTGLATDTQYF. The CDR3 DNA sequence: TGTGCCAGCAGTACGGGACTAGCAACAGATACGCAGTATTTT.

In this sample, this clone turned up once. The chain has TRBV5-5 and TRBJ2-3; 9 nucleotides agree with TRBD1. Trimming took 0 bases from V and 5 from J; bases not matched to a gene: 10. Germline lookup yields CDR1 SGHKS and CDR2 YYEKEE (reference sequence). CDR3 length equals 17 residues. CDR3 residues: CASSLDAGTGFEDTQYF. The CDR3, as DNA: TGTGCCAGCAGCTTGGATGCTGGGACAGGGTTCGAAGATACGCAGTATTTT.

This chain uses TRBV10-3 with TRBJ1-6; D not certain. CDR3 length equals 15 residues. Germline values: CDR1 ENHRY, CDR2 SYGVKD. V gave up 3 bases and J gave up 5 bases, with 11 bases separating them. The CDR3 sequence: CAISDRGPNNSPLHF. The CDR3 nucleotides read TGTGCCATCAGTGATAGAGGGCCAAATAATTCACCCCTCCACTTT.

The table lists this clone with a count of one. V usage is TRBV7-2 and J usage is TRBJ1-2; D unclear. The CDR3 is 14 amino acids. CDR1 and CDR2 (germline): SGHTA, FQGNSA. The ends were cut back, 5 bases at V and 4 bases at J, with 14 bases in the middle. The CDR3 DNA sequence: TGTGCCAGCAGCGTGCTCCGGCCGGGCTATGGCTACACCTTC. Its protein is CASSVLRPGYGYTF. The full variable domain, its missing parts supplied by reference TRBV7-2 and TRBJ1-2, is GAGVSQSPSNKVTEKGKDVELRCDPISGHTALYWYRQSLGQGLEFLIYFQGNSAPDKSGLPSDRFSAERTGGSVSTLTIQRTQQEDSAVYLCASSVLRPGYGYTFGSGTRLTVV.

The chain links TRBV4-2 to TRBJ2-7; tentative D call: TRBD2 (6 bases). V was trimmed by 0 bases and J by 0 bases, leaving 15 bases between them. Germline assignment: CDR1 LGHNA and CDR2 YNFKEQ. The CDR3 runs 17 residues. The CDR3 DNA reads as TGTGCCAGCAGCCAAGATTCATTGTGGGAGGCCTCCTACGAGCAGTACTTC. This gives the protein CASSQDSLWEASYEQYF.

The rearrangement links TRBV5-1 to TRBJ2-7; D unresolved. Deletions cut 2 bases from V and 4 bases from J, with 10 bases between. This CDR3 contains 13 residues. CDR1 is SGHRS and CDR2 is YFSETQ in the germline V gene. CDR3 residues: CASSFDTPYEQYF. The DNA of the CDR3 is TGCGCCAGCAGCTTTGACACGCCATACGAGCAGTACTTC. Combining the CDR3 with reference TRBV5-1 and TRBJ2-7 gives the whole variable domain KAGVTQTPRYLIKTRGQQVTLSCSPISGHRSVSWYQQTPGQGLQFLFEYFSETQRNKGNFPGRFSGRQFSNSRSEMNVSTLELGDSALYLCASSFDTPYEQYFGPGTRLTVT.

The chain carries TRBV3-1 (or the pseudogene TRBV3-2) and TRBJ1-3, with D unresolved. Germline CDR1 is LGHDT and CDR2 is YNNKEL (reference sequence). The CDR3 is 16 residues long. Between the trimmed V and J ends, which lost 3 bases and 3 bases, there was a span of 15 bases. The CDR3 region has the DNA TGTGCCAGCAGCCACGGATTGAGAGGGAGTGGAAACACCATATATTTT. Translation: CASSHGLRGSGNTIYF.

The rearrangement links TRBV5-1 to TRBJ1-5; 10 nucleotides align to TRBD1. CDR1 is SGHRS, CDR2 YFSETQ, per germline. With V trimmed by 4 bases and J by 5 bases, 3 bases remained unmatched. This CDR3 region has 14 residues. CDR3 protein: CASSGGQGDQPQHF. CDR3 DNA: TGCGCCAGCAGCGGCGGACAGGGGGATCAGCCCCAGCATTTT.

The rearrangement uses TRBV2 and TRBJ2-7, with D maybe TRBD1 (6 bases). This CDR3 spans 14 amino acids. The germline V and J ends were trimmed by 4 bases and 0 bases, with 10 bases remaining between them. Germline V gives CDR1 SNHLY, CDR2 FYNNEI. CDR3 sequence (DNA): TGTGCCAGCAGTGGGGACACGCTCTCCTACGAGCAGTACTTC. Translation gives CASSGDTLSYEQYF.

This clone was recorded a few times. This sequence joins TRBV6-2 or TRBV6-3 and TRBJ1-5; the match to TRBD1 covers 7 bases. The CDR3 contains 13 residues. The V and J ends lost 5 bases and 7 bases, in that order; junction bases with no gene match: 5. Germline lookup yields CDR1 MNHEY and CDR2 SVGEGT. The CDR3 here is CASSTQGRQPQHF. The CDR3 DNA sequence: TGTGCCAGCAGTACACAGGGGCGACAGCCCCAGCATTTT.

V and J are TRBV9 and TRBJ2-1; 11 positions agree with TRBD2. Germline CDR1 is SGDLS and CDR2 is YYNGEE. The trim removed 0 bases at V and 7 bases at J, leaving 6 bases unmatched. The CDR3 totals 16 residues. CDR3 nucleotides: TGTGCCAGCAGCGTAGCGGCTAGCGGGGGGCTGAATGAGCAGTTCTTC. Its protein is CASSVAASGGLNEQFF.

V usage is TRBV9 and J usage is TRBJ2-5; D may be TRBD1 (8 bases). Germline assignment: CDR1 SGDLS and CDR2 YYNGEE. V was cut by 6 bases and J by 5 bases, with 20 bases left in between. The CDR3 contains 15 residues. The CDR3 region has the DNA TGTGCCAGCAACAGGGGGGGAATGAGAAGTGAGACCCAGTACTTC. Its translation is CASNRGGMRSETQYF.